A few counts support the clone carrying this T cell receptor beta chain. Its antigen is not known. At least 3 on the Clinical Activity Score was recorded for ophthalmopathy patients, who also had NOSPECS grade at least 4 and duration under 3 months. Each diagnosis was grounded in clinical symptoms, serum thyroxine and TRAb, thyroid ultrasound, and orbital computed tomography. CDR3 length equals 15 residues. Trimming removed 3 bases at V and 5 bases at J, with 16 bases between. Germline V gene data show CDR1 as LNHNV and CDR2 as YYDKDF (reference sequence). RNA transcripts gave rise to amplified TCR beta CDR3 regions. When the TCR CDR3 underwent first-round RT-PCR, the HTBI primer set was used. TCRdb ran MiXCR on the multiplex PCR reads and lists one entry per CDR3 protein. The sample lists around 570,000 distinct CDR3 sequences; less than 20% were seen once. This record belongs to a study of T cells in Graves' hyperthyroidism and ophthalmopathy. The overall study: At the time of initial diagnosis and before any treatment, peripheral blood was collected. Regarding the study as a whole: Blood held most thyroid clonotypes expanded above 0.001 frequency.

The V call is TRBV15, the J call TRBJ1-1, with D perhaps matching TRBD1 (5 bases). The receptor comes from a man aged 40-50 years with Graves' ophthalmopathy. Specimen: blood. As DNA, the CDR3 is TGTGCCACCAGCAGCCTCGGGGGTCTGGGGACTGAAGCTTTCTTT. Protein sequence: CATSSLGGLGTEAFF.